This T cell receptor beta chain was recovered during a study of molecular identifiers for immune sequencing clone quantification. The overall study: Replicates split RNA from around 20,000 or 100,000 naive CD8 cells five ways, and the researchers sequenced four portions.

Sorted cell numbers of 20,000 to 1,000,000, with 10%, 30% or 50% RNA, served as input for naive CD8 libraries. With listed TCR primers and previously described methods, bulk TCR libraries were prepared. MiXCR, run by TCRdb on the PCR reads, gives a single entry per CDR3 protein. The repertoire consists of roughly 97,000 distinct CDR3 sequences, with approximately 25% occurring once and the leading ten covering 0.85% to 1%. Study-wide findings and caveats: Over 97% of CMV-specific effector molecules, but under 1% of naive ones, were in clones above 20 copies.

CDR1 is SGHVS, CDR2 FQNEAQ, per germline. V shed 5 bases and J 2 bases; nucleotides not matched to a gene: 5. The CDR3 sequence is 14 residues long. This clonotype occurred many times. Its antigen is still unknown. Sequenced: naive CD8+ T cells from blood, with Jurkat cell RNA spiked in. Subset of the sample: FACS-sorted CD8+CD4-CCR7+CD45RA+ naive T cells. This chain connects TRBV7-8 to TRBJ1-1, with 7 bases lining up with TRBD1. The receptor was derived from a human donor in good health. Some libraries in this study had Jurkat cell RNA spiked in. The CDR3 region has the DNA TGTGCCAGCAGCCCAGGGGGTATCAACACTGAAGCTTTCTTT. Translation: CASSPGGINTEAFF.